This TCR beta chain derives from a study of CD8 T cells in Susac syndrome. The CD8+ and CD4+ T cells were isolated magnetically using a negative isolation approach, whereas the TEMRA cells were enriched by FACS. Reverse transcription of about 0.5 to 1 ug RNA was performed with random hexamers. One entry per CDR3 protein results from TCRdb running MiXCR on the immunoSEQ multiplex PCR reads. The table records about 300,000 distinct CDR3 sequences, almost 85% of them present only once. The CDR3 consists of 14 residues. V lost 1 base, J lost 7 bases, and 14 bases lay in between. Germline lookup yields CDR1 GTSNPN and CDR2 SVGIG (reference sequence).

The receptor was derived from a human donor with multiple sclerosis. This chain links TRBV30 with TRBJ1-5; possible D gene TRBD1, 6 bases. The source material was CD8+ T cells from PBMCs. CDR3 loop: CAWSGGQGRQPQHF. The CDR3 DNA reads TGTGCCTGGAGTGGGGGGCAGGGGAGACAGCCCCAGCATTTT.